Shown below are 22 T cell receptor beta chains from a single sample sequenced in a study of CD8 T cells in Susac syndrome. RNA, at about 0.45 to 1 ug, was reverse transcribed with random hexamers. Each CDR3 protein is one row after TCRdb ran MiXCR on the immunoSEQ multiplex PCR reads. The sample contains over 150,000 distinct CDR3 sequences, just under 95% of which appear only once. The sequenced material came from CD4+ T cells from PBMCs. These TCRs come from a human donor with Susac syndrome.

The rearrangement joins TRBV6-1 to TRBJ1-1, with TRBD1 identical over 10 bases. This CDR3 has 17 amino acids. Trimming removed 6 bases from V and 0 bases from J; junction bases left unmatched: 10. Germline values: CDR1 MNHNS, CDR2 SASEGT. CDR3 sequence (DNA): TGTGCCAGCAGACGTCCGGGACAGGGGATTGTGAACACTGAAGCTTTCTTT. Amino acids: CASRRPGQGIVNTEAFF.

Points on this clonotype: One junction end disagrees with the germline gene, perhaps due to a read error. This chain joins TRBV29-1 and TRBJ2-1; D perhaps matches TRBD1 (6 bases). The CDR3 is made up of 13 amino acids. Germline CDR1 is SQVTM and CDR2 is ANQGSEA. In DNA, the CDR3 is TGCAGCGTTGTCCTAGTACAAGGGGGTGAGCAGCTCTTC. It yields the protein CSVVLVQGGEQLF.

This clonotype was seen once. The rearrangement links TRBV12-3 or TRBV12-4 to TRBJ1-1, with D tentatively TRBD1 (5 bases). The CDR3 contains 16 residues. V lost 3 bases and J 5 bases, leaving 19 bases between the germline ends. CDR3 sequence (DNA): TGTGCCAGCAGTTTGCTACCGGGATTTGGGGGGACTGAAGCTTTCTTT. As protein: CASSLLPGFGGTEAFF.

The chain combines TRBV7-9 with TRBJ1-2, with D unresolved. CDR3 size: 13 residues. Germline lookup yields CDR1 SEHNR and CDR2 FQNEAQ (reference sequence). V lost 1 base to trimming and J lost 8 bases, with 11 bases between them. The CDR3: CASSLVDVGGYTF. Here the CDR3 DNA reads TGTGCCAGCAGCTTAGTGGACGTAGGAGGCTACACCTTC.

The chain uses TRBV23-1 and TRBJ1-2, with 7 bases matching TRBD1. TRBV23-1 is an open reading frame, and its role is uncertain. V dropped 3 bases and J dropped 5; count of bases not matched to a gene: 9. The CDR3 runs 15 residues. DNA of the CDR3: TGCGCCAGCAGTCATGGCCCTGACAGGGTTTATGGCTACACCTTC. Translated, it gives CASSHGPDRVYGYTF.

This chain connects TRBV11-2 to TRBJ2-2, with 9 bases that match TRBD1. J was trimmed by 6 bases and V by 5 bases; bases with no gene match: 4. Germline values: CDR1 SGHAT, CDR2 FQNNGV. CDR3 length: 14 amino acids. The CDR3 DNA follows: TGTGCCAGCAGCACAACAGGGGGCGCCGGGGAGCTGTTTTTT. Translated: CASSTTGGAGELFF. Full variable domain (outside the CDR3, taken from reference TRBV11-2 and TRBJ2-2): EAGVAQSPRYKIIEKRQSVAFWCNPISGHATLYWYQQILGQGPKLLIQFQNNGVVDDSQLPKDRFSAERLKGVDSTLKIQPAKLEDSAVYLCASSTTGGAGELFFGEGSRLTVL.

The chain has TRBV5-1 and TRBJ2-2; 7 nucleotides match TRBD2. The trim removed 1 base at V and 3 bases at J, leaving 3 bases unmatched. This CDR3 contains 15 residues. Germline V gene lookup returns CDR1 SGHRS and CDR2 YFSETQ. CDR3 coding DNA: TGCGCCAGCAGCTTGTTTACTAGCGACACCGGGGAGCTGTTTTTT. Translation gives CASSLFTSDTGELFF.

This chain uses TRBV9 with TRBJ2-1; 10 nucleotides match TRBD2. The CDR3 is 15 amino acids. J lost 7 bases, V lost 3 bases, and 7 bases had no gene match. Germline assignment: CDR1 SGDLS and CDR2 YYNGEE. This CDR3 is CASSDPGLAKNEQFF. The CDR3 coding sequence is TGTGCCAGCAGCGATCCGGGACTAGCGAAGAATGAGCAGTTCTTC.

The chain's CDR3 is CASSQDSQPQHF. The CDR3 DNA reads as TGTGCCAGCAGCCAAGACAGTCAGCCCCAGCATTTT. The V call is TRBV4-2, the J call TRBJ1-5; no definite D call. Germline CDR1 LGHNA, CDR2 YNFKEQ. The V and J ends lost 0 bases and 6 bases respectively, with 3 bases between them. The CDR3 is made up of 12 amino acids.

V and J are TRBV19 and TRBJ1-1; 7 nucleotides line up with TRBD1. V shed 4 bases and J 11 bases; nucleotides not matched to a gene: 10. The CDR3 loop spans 13 amino acids. In germline, CDR1 is LNHDA, CDR2 SQIVND (reference sequence). CDR3 amino acids: CASSTRTGTKAFF. CDR3 in DNA: TGTGCCAGTAGTACCAGGACAGGTACTAAGGCTTTCTTT. The variable domain in full, completed from reference TRBV19 and TRBJ1-1, reads DGGITQSPKYLFRKEGQNVTLSCEQNLNHDAMYWYRQDPGQGLRLIYYSQIVNDFQKGDIAEGYSVSREKKESFPLTVTSAQKNPTAFYLCASSTRTGTKAFFGQGTRLTVV.

The J gene is TRBJ2-7, the V gene TRBV3-1; tentatively, D is TRBD1 (5 bases). The CDR3 is 13 amino acids. V was pared by 4 bases and J by 4 bases, with 11 bases between. The germline gives CDR1 LGHDT, CDR2 YNNKEL (reference sequence). The CDR3 DNA sequence: TGTGCCAGCAGCCCGTACCAGGGATACGAGCAGTACTTC. It yields the protein CASSPYQGYEQYF.

V gene TRBV2 combines with J gene TRBJ2-7, with D unclear. Germline V gene data show CDR1 as SNHLY and CDR2 as FYNNEI. The CDR3 spans 14 residues. V lost 4 bases and J 0 bases, leaving 10 bases between the germline ends. The CDR3 spells CASSGQDLSYEQYF. For the CDR3, the DNA is TGTGCCAGCAGTGGCCAGGATCTCTCCTACGAGCAGTACTTC.

The gene calls are TRBV9 and TRBJ2-7; D unclear. Trimming cost V 0 bases and J 2 bases, with 9 bases left between them. Germline CDR1 SGDLS, CDR2 YYNGEE. CDR3 length equals 14 residues. The CDR3 coding sequence is TGTGCCAGCAGCGTAGAGGGCGGCCCCTACGAGCAGTACTTC. It specifies CASSVEGGPYEQYF.

This chain connects TRBV3-1 to TRBJ1-2; 12 bases line up with TRBD1. Germline V gene data show CDR1 as LGHDT and CDR2 as YNNKEL (reference sequence). J was trimmed by 3 bases and V by 4 bases; bases with no gene match: 9. There are 17 residues in the CDR3. The chain's CDR3 is CASSPGTGGRGDYGYTF. CDR3 bases: TGTGCCAGCAGCCCGGGGACAGGGGGCAGAGGTGACTATGGCTACACCTTC.

This clonotype was detected a few times. The chain uses TRBV7-8 and TRBJ1-4; a weak D match, TRBD1 (6 bases). Germline V lookup: CDR1 SGHVS, CDR2 FQNEAQ. CDR3 length equals 14 residues. The V end was cut by 5 bases, the J end by 5 bases, with 12 bases between. CDR3 in amino acids: CASSLRGGNEKLFF. CDR3 nucleotide sequence: TGTGCCAGCAGCCTCAGGGGAGGGAATGAAAAACTGTTTTTT. Together with reference TRBV7-8 and TRBJ1-4, the CDR3 gives the full variable domain: GAGVSQSPRYKVAKRGQDVALRCDPISGHVSLFWYQQALGQGPEFLTYFQNEAQLDKSGLPSDRFFAERPEGSVSTLKIQRTQQEDSAVYLCASSLRGGNEKLFFGSGTQLSVL.

The chain couples TRBV12-3 or TRBV12-4 to TRBJ1-5; D is uncertain. This CDR3 region has 14 residues. Trimming pared 6 bases from V and 7 bases from J, leaving 16 bases between. CDR3 in amino acids: CASSYLGPSQPQHF. CDR3 sequence (DNA): TGTGCCAGCAGCTACCTAGGGCCGAGCCAGCCCCAGCATTTT.

The rearrangement uses TRBV9 and TRBJ2-1; D is unclear. Germline V gene data show CDR1 as SGDLS and CDR2 as YYNGEE. The CDR3 is 17 amino acids. Trimming pared 0 bases from V and 4 bases from J, leaving 17 bases between. CDR3 DNA sequence: TGTGCCAGCAGCGTAGAGGCGCCCGGTTGGGTATACAATGAGCAGTTCTTC. Translated: CASSVEAPGWVYNEQFF.

The chain carries TRBV6-2 or TRBV6-3 and TRBJ2-1; D is unclear. Per germline, CDR1 MNHEY and CDR2 SVGEGT. The CDR3 covers 16 residues. V lost 2 bases, J lost 0 bases, and 11 bases lay in between. The CDR3 coding sequence is TGTGCCAGCAGTTACCCGACCCAGATCTCCTACAATGAGCAGTTCTTC. Translation: CASSYPTQISYNEQFF.

The V and J genes are TRBV20-1 and TRBJ2-3; the D is unclear. Germline CDR1 and CDR2: DFQATT and SNEGSKA (reference sequence). V was clipped by 6 bases and J by 0 bases, with 13 bases between them. This CDR3 region has 14 residues. Written as DNA, the CDR3 is TGCAGTGCCCCTCCGCCTCCTAGCACAGATACGCAGTATTTT. Its protein is CSAPPPPSTDTQYF.

The chain links TRBV12-3 or TRBV12-4 to TRBJ2-5; 10 nucleotides match TRBD2. There are 13 residues in the CDR3. Unmatched junction bases numbered 0, after V lost 6 bases and J lost 2 bases. Here the CDR3 reads CASRTSGQETQYF. The DNA for the CDR3 is TGTGCCAGCAGGACTAGCGGGCAAGAGACCCAGTACTTC.

This chain joins TRBV15 and TRBJ1-1; D unclear. Germline V gene sequence: CDR1 LNHNV, CDR2 YYDKDF (reference sequence). This CDR3 region has 13 residues. The V end was cut by 0 bases, the J end by 11 bases, with 13 bases between. CDR3 DNA: TGTGCCACCAGCAGAGATCAACGGACGGGGGCTTTCTTT. This codes for CATSRDQRTGAFF.

This rearrangement joins TRBV29-1 to TRBJ1-4; D is possibly TRBD1 (5 bases). Germline V CDR1 and CDR2: SQVTM, ANQGSEA. This CDR3 spans 13 amino acids. The ends were cut back, 6 bases at V and 7 bases at J, with 15 bases in the middle. The CDR3 nucleotides are TGCAGCGTGAGCATCGGGGGAGGTGAAAAACTGTTTTTT. Translated: CSVSIGGGEKLFF.